A single sample gave rise to the 5 T cell receptor beta chains below, sequenced in a study of identical twins. From the 5' RACE reads, TCRdb called clonotypes with MiXCR, one entry per CDR3 protein. Of around 340,000 distinct CDR3 sequences listed, 9% are singletons. The sequencing sample was made of naive T cells sorted from blood. Every receptor here comes from a woman aged 50 to 60 in good health.

This chain uses TRBV6-2 or TRBV6-3 with TRBJ2-7; possibly TRBD2 for D (5 bases). The CDR3 contains 12 residues. Germline values: CDR1 MNHEY, CDR2 SVGEGT. The V gene lost 5 bases and the J gene lost 6 bases, with 11 bases spanning the gap. CDR3 sequence (DNA): TGTGCCAGCAGTCCGACTATAGGCGAGCAGTACGTC. Amino acids: CASSPTIGEQYV.

This clonotype has just a few counts. V is TRBV6-1 and J is TRBJ2-1, with D unclear. Germline V gene lookup returns CDR1 MNHNS and CDR2 SASEGT. V dropped 2 bases and J dropped 10 bases, with 9 bases sitting between them. The CDR3 covers 12 residues. This chain's CDR3 is CASSERLPEQFF. The DNA for the CDR3 is TGTGCCAGCAGTGAAAGGCTTCCGGAGCAGTTCTTC.

There are many counts of this clonotype. V gene TRBV5-1 combines with J gene TRBJ2-7, with TRBD1 identical over 10 bases. Trimming cost V 5 bases and J 5 bases; bases outside gene matches: 10. Per germline, CDR1 SGHRS and CDR2 YFSETQ. This CDR3 spans 15 amino acids. CDR3 DNA: TGCGCCAGCAGTAACACCGGGACAGGGGTCAACGAGCAGTACTTC. Its protein product is CASSNTGTGVNEQYF.

The CDR3 reads CASQGLGGRPIETQYF. The CDR3 DNA follows: TGCGCCAGCCAAGGGCTTGGCGGTCGGCCTATAGAGACCCAGTACTTC. The chain has TRBV5-1 and TRBJ2-5; no clear D. The V end was cut by 7 bases, the J end by 4 bases, with 23 bases between. The CDR3 spans 16 residues. The V gene's germline CDR1 is SGHRS and CDR2 YFSETQ. Filled out from reference TRBV5-1 and TRBJ2-5, the complete variable domain reads KAGVTQTPRYLIKTRGQQVTLSCSPISGHRSVSWYQQTPGQGLQFLFEYFSETQRNKGNFPGRFSGRQFSNSRSEMNVSTLELGDSALYLCASQGLGGRPIETQYFGPGTRLLVL.

The chain uses TRBV30 and TRBJ1-1; no reliable D call. Germline V gene lookup returns CDR1 GTSNPN and CDR2 SVGIG (reference sequence). The V and J ends lost 4 bases and 3 bases respectively, with 15 bases between them. The CDR3 loop spans 14 amino acids. In DNA form, the CDR3 reads TGTGCCTGGATGGCCGGGCTCGGGGACACTGAAGCTTTCTTT. Protein product: CAWMAGLGDTEAFF.